Listed here are 10 T cell receptor beta chains from one sample, sequenced in a study of shared clonotypes between healthy human individuals. Profiled with immunoSEQ multiplex PCR; TCRdb holds only in-frame clones, not every one. In the table there are about 110,000 clones, approximately 70% of which are singletons. The source material was memory CD8+ T cells sorted from blood. Subset indicated: CD45RO+ cells pooled with CCR7-negative TemRA cells. These TCRs come from a woman aged 25 to 45 in good health.

This clone has a handful of counts. This CDR3 is CASSSLQREANEQFF. CDR3 DNA: TGTGCCAGTAGTAGTCTACAGCGGGAGGCCAATGAGCAGTTCTTC. The chain has TRBV19 and TRBJ2-1, with 9 bases lining up with TRBD2. Losses at the gene ends were 4 bases for V and 6 bases for J; bases not matched to a gene: 7. CDR1 LNHDA and CDR2 SQIVND come from the germline V gene (reference sequence). This CDR3 contains 15 residues.

The gene calls are TRBV19 and TRBJ2-1; possible D gene TRBD2, 6 bases. The V end was cut by 3 bases, the J end by 9 bases, with 15 bases between. The CDR3 extends over 14 amino acids. The V gene's germline CDR1 is LNHDA and CDR2 SQIVND (reference sequence). This CDR3 reads CASSIGGGFTEQFF. DNA for the CDR3: TGTGCCAGTAGTATCGGTGGAGGGTTTACTGAGCAGTTCTTC.

This clone was observed a few times. Other DNA sequences in this specimen translate into the identical CDR3. The chain uses TRBV5-1 and TRBJ2-7; D may be TRBD1 (6 bases). Per germline, CDR1 SGHRS and CDR2 YFSETQ. This CDR3 has 13 amino acids. The germline V and J ends were trimmed by 2 bases and 2 bases, with 8 bases remaining between them. The CDR3, as DNA: TGCGCCAGCAGCTTTGGACAGACCTACGAGCAGTACTTC. This encodes CASSFGQTYEQYF. The full variable domain, completed using reference TRBV5-1 and TRBJ2-7, is KAGVTQTPRYLIKTRGQQVTLSCSPISGHRSVSWYQQTPGQGLQFLFEYFSETQRNKGNFPGRFSGRQFSNSRSEMNVSTLELGDSALYLCASSFGQTYEQYFGPGTRLTVT.

For this clone: The sample holds other DNA sequences that translate to the same CDR3. The rearrangement links TRBV5-8 to TRBJ1-1; D remains unclear. CDR3 length: 13 residues. Germline V lookup: CDR1 SGHTS, CDR2 YDEGEE. V lost 4 bases, J lost 2 bases, and 9 bases lay in between. The CDR3 sequence: CASSLTSNTEAFF. DNA of the CDR3: TGTGCCAGCAGCCTGACCTCTAACACTGAAGCTTTCTTT.

The rearrangement links TRBV27 to TRBJ1-3; no definite D call. Between the trimmed V and J ends, which lost 5 bases and 4 bases, there was a span of 9 bases. This CDR3 region has 13 residues. Germline assignment: CDR1 MNHEY and CDR2 SMNVEV (reference sequence). CDR3 in DNA: TGTGCCAGCAGTCCCACTGGCGGAAACACCATATATTTT. It specifies CASSPTGGNTIYF.

The J gene is TRBJ2-7, the V gene TRBV28; 7 nucleotides align to TRBD2. Per germline, CDR1 MDHEN and CDR2 SYDVKM. The junction had 10 bases not matched to a gene; V was cut back by 8 bases and J by 3 bases. The CDR3 is made up of 14 amino acids. The CDR3 here is CASGPRLARYEQYF. In nucleotides, the CDR3 is TGTGCCAGCGGGCCGAGACTAGCTCGCTACGAGCAGTACTTC.

The chain links TRBV27 to TRBJ2-1; 12 nucleotides agree with TRBD2. This CDR3 contains 17 residues. The junction had 10 bases not matched to a gene; V was cut back by 5 bases and J by 5 bases. Germline lookup yields CDR1 MNHEY and CDR2 SMNVEV (reference sequence). CDR3 bases: TGTGCCAGCAGTCCTCTAGCGGGAGGGGGAATTCACAATGAGCAGTTCTTC. Its protein product is CASSPLAGGGIHNEQFF.

The chain combines TRBV9 with TRBJ2-1; no definite D call. CDR1 and CDR2 from the germline V gene are SGDLS and YYNGEE. This CDR3 is built from 15 residues. V was shortened by 4 bases and J by 2 bases, with 13 bases between the two germline ends. CDR3 bases: TGTGCCAGCAGCTTCCGGACGTGGACCTACAATGAGCAGTTCTTC. Residues: CASSFRTWTYNEQFF.

The CDR3 DNA is TGTGCCAGCTCACGGGACAGGGGGATTCAGCCCCAGCATTTT. The encoded protein is CASSRDRGIQPQHF. The chain is built from TRBV18 and TRBJ1-5, with TRBD1 matching 11 bases. The germline V gene encodes CDR1 KGHSH and CDR2 LQKENI. The J segment lost 6 bases and the V segment lost 4 bases, leaving 2 bases of the junction unmatched. The CDR3 covers 14 residues.

CDR3 sequence (DNA): TGTGCCAGTAGTATAGTAGGGGGGTCCTACGAGCAGTACTTC. Translating gives CASSIVGGSYEQYF. The genes are TRBV19 and TRBJ2-7, with D possibly being TRBD1 or TRBD2 (6 bases each). The CDR3 runs to 14 residues. Germline V gene lookup returns CDR1 LNHDA and CDR2 SQIVND (reference sequence). The V end was cut by 1 base, the J end by 1 base, with 8 bases between. Combining the CDR3 with reference TRBV19 and TRBJ2-7 gives the whole variable domain DGGITQSPKYLFRKEGQNVTLSCEQNLNHDAMYWYRQDPGQGLRLIYYSQIVNDFQKGDIAEGYSVSREKKESFPLTVTSAQKNPTAFYLCASSIVGGSYEQYFGPGTRLTVT.